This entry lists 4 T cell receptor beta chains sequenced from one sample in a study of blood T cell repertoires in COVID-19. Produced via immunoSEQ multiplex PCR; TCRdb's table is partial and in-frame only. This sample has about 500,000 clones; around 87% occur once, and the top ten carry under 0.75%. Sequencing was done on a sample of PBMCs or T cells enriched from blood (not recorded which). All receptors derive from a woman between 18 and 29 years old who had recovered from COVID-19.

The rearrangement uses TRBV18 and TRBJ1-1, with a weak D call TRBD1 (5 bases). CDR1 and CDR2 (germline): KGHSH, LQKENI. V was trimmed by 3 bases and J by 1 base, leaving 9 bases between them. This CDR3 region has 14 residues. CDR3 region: CASSPQGENTEAFF. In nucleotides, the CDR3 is TGTGCCAGCTCACCCCAAGGGGAGAACACTGAAGCTTTCTTT.

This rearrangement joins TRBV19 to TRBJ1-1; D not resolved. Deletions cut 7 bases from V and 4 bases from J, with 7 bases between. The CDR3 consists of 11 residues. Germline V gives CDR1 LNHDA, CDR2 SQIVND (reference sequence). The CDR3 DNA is TGTGCCAGTACGCCGGGCACTGAAGCTTTCTTT. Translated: CASTPGTEAFF.

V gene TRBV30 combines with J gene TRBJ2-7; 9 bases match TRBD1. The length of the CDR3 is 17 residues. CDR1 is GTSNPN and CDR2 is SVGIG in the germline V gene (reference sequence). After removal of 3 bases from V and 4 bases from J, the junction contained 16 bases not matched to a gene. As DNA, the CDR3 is TGTGCCTGGAGCGGCCGAAAGTCCGGGACAGGGCCTTACGAGCAGTACTTC. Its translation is CAWSGRKSGTGPYEQYF.

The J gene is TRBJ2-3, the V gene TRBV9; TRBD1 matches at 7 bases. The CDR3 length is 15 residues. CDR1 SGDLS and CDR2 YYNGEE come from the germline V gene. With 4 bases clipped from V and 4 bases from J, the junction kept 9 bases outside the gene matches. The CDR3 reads CASSSDEGAADTQYF. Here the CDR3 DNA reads TGTGCCAGCAGCTCAGATGAGGGGGCTGCAGATACGCAGTATTTT.